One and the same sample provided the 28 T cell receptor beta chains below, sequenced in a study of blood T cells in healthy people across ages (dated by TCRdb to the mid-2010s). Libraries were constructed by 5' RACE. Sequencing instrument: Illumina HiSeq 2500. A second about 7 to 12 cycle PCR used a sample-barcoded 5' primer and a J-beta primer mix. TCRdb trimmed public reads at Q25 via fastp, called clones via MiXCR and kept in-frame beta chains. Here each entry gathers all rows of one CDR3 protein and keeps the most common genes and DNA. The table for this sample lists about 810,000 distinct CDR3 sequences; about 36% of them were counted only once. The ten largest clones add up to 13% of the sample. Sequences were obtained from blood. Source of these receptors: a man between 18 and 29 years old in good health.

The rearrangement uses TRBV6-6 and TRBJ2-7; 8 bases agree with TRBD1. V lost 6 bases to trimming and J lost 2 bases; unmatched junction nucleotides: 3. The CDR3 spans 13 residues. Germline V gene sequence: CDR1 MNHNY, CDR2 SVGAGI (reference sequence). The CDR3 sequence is CASRLGQAYEQYF. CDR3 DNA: TGTGCCAGCAGACTGGGACAGGCCTACGAGCAGTACTTC.

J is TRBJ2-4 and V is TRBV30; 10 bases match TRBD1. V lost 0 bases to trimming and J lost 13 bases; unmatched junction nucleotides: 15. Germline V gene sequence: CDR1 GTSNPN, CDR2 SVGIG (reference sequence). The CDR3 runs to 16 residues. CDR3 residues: CAWSVLGTGEGNEQYF. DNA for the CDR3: TGTGCCTGGAGTGTACTAGGGACAGGGGAGGGCAATGAGCAGTACTTC.

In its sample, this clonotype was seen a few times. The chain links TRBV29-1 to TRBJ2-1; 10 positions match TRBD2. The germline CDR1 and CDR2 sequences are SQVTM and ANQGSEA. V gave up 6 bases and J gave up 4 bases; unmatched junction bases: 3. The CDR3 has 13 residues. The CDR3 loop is CSVGLAEYNEQFF. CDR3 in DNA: TGCAGCGTCGGACTAGCGGAGTACAATGAGCAGTTCTTC.

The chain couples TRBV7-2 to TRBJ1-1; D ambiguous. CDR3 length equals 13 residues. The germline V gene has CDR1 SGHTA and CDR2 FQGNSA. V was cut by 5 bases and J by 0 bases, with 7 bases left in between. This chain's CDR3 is CASSPIMNTEAFF. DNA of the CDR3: TGTGCCAGCAGCCCCATTATGAACACTGAAGCTTTCTTT.

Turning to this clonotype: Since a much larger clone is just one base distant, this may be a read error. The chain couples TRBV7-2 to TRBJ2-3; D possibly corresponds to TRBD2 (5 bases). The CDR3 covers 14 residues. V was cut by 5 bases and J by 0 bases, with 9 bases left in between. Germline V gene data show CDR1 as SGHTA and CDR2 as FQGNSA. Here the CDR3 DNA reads TGTGCCAGCAGCGGACTGGTAAGCACAGATACGCAGTATTTT. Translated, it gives CASSGLVSTDTQYF.

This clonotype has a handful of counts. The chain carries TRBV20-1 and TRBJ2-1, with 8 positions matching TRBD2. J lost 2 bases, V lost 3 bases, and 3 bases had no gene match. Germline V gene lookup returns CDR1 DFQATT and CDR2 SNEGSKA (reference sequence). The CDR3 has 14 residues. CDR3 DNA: TGCAGTGCTAGCGGGGGGGGAACCTACAATGAGCAGTTCTTC. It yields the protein CSASGGGTYNEQFF.

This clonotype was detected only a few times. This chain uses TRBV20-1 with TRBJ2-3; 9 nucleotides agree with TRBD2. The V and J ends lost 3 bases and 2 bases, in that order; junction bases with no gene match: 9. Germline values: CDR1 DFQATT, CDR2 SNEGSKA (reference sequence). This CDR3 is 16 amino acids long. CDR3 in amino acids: CSASFRLAASTDTQYF. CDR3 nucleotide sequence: TGCAGTGCTAGTTTTCGACTAGCGGCTTCCACAGATACGCAGTATTTT.

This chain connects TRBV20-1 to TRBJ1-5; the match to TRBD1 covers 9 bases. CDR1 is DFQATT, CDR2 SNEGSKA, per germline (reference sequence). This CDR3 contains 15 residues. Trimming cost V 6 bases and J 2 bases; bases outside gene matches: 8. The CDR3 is CSAPKGQGGNQPQHF. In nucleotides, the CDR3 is TGCAGTGCGCCGAAGGGACAGGGTGGCAATCAGCCCCAGCATTTT.

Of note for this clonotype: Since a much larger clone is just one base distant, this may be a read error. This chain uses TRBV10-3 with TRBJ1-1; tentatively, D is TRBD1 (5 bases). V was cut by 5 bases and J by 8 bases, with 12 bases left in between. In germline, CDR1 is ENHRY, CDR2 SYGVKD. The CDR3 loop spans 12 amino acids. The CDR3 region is CAISQGYPEAFF. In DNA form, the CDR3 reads TGTGCCATCAGTCAGGGTTACCCCGAAGCTTTCTTT.

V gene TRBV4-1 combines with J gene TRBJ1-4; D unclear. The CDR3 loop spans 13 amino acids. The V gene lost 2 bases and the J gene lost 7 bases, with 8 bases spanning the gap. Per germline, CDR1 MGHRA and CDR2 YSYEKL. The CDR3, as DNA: TGCGCCAGCAGCCAACCGCCCAGTGAAAAACTGTTTTTT. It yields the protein CASSQPPSEKLFF.

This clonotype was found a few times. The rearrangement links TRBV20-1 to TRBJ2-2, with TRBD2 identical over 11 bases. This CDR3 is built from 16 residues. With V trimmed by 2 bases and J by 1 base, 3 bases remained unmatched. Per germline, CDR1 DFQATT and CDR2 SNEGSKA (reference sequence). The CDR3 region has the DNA TGCAGTGCTAGAACTAGCGGGGGCCGGAACACCGGGGAGCTGTTTTTT. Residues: CSARTSGGRNTGELFF.

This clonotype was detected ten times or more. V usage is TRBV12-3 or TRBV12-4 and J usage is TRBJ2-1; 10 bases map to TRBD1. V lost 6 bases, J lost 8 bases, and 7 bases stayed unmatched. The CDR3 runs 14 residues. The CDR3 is CASSKGTGAYEQFF. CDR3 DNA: TGTGCCAGCAGCAAAGGGACAGGGGCCTATGAGCAGTTCTTC.

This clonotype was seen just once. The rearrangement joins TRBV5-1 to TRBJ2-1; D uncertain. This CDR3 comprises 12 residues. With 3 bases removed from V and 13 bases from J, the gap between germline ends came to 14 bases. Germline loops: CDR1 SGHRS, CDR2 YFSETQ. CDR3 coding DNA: TGCGCCAGCAGCTACTCCCAAGAGACCCAGTTCTTC. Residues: CASSYSQETQFF.

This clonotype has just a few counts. CDR3 DNA: TGTGCCAGCTCACCAAAGGAGGGTAGCAATCAGCCCCAGCATTTT. It is translated as CASSPKEGSNQPQHF. The J gene is TRBJ1-5, the V gene TRBV18; no definite D call. CDR1 KGHSH and CDR2 LQKENI come from the germline V gene. This CDR3 region has 15 residues. Trimming shortened V by 2 bases and J by 0 bases, and 8 bases separated the two germline ends.

The CDR3 spells CSASRLAYEQYF. CDR3 in DNA: TGCAGTGCTAGTCGACTCGCCTACGAGCAGTACTTC. The V and J genes are TRBV20-1 and TRBJ2-7; D gene uncertain. The V gene's germline CDR1 is DFQATT and CDR2 SNEGSKA (reference sequence). V dropped 3 bases and J dropped 2 bases, with 8 bases sitting between them. The CDR3 covers 12 residues.

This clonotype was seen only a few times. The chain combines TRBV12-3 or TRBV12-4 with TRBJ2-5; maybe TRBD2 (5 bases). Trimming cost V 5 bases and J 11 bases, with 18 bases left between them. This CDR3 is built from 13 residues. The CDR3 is CASSVSRGNEQYF. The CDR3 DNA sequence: TGTGCCAGCAGTGTTTCACGGGGTAATGAGCAGTACTTC.

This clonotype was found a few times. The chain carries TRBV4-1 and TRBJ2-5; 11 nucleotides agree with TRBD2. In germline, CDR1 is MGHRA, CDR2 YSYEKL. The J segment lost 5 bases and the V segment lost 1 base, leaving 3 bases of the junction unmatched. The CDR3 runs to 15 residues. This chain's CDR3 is CASSQVGTSGETQYF. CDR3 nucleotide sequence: TGCGCCAGCAGCCAAGTGGGGACTAGCGGCGAGACCCAGTACTTC.

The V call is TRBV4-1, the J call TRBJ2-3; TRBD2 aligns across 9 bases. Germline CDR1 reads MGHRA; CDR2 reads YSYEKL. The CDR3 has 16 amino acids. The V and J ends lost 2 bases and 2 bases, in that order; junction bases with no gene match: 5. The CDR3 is CASSQPLAGPTDTQYF. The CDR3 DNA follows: TGCGCCAGCAGCCAACCTCTAGCGGGGCCCACAGATACGCAGTATTTT.

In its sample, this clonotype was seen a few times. The CDR3 reads CASSRLDRGSNYGYTF. The CDR3 DNA reads as TGTGCCAGCAGCCGTTTAGACAGGGGGAGTAACTATGGCTACACCTTC. The chain combines TRBV5-6 with TRBJ1-2; 9 positions agree with TRBD1. CDR3 length: 16 amino acids. With V trimmed by 4 bases and J by 1 base, 8 bases remained unmatched. Germline CDR1 and CDR2: SGHDT and YYEEEE.

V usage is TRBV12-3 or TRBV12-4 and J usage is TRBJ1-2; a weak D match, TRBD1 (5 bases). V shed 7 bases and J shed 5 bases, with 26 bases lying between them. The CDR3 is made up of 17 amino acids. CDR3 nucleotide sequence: TGTGCCAGCAAGGGTCGATGGGACTCCGAACTCAAATATGGCTACACCTTC. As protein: CASKGRWDSELKYGYTF.

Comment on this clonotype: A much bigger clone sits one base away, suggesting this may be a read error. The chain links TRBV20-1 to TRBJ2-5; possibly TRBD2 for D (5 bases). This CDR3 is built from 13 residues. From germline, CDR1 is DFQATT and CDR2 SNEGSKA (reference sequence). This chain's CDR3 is CSPGGLDNNEQYF. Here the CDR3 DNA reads TGCAGCCCAGGCGGGCTAGACAACAATGAGCAGTACTTC.

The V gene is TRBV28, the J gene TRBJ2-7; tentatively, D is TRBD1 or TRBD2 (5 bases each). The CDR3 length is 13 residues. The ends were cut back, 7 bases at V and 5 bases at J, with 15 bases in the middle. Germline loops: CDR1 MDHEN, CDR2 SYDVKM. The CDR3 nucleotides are TGTGCCAGCATGGAAGGGGCGGGCGACGAGCAGTACTTC. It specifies CASMEGAGDEQYF.

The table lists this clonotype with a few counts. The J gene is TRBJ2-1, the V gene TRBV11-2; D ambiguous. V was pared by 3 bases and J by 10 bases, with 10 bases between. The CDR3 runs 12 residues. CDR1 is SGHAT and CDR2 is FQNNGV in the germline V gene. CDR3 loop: CASSFPSGEQFF. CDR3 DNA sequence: TGTGCCAGCAGCTTCCCCAGTGGCGAGCAGTTCTTC.

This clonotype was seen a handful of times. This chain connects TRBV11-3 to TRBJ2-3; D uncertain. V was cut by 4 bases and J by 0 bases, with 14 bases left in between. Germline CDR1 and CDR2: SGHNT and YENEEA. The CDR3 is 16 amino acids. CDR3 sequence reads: CASSSDPTLSTDTQYF. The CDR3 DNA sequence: TGTGCCAGCAGCTCCGACCCAACCCTAAGCACAGATACGCAGTATTTT.

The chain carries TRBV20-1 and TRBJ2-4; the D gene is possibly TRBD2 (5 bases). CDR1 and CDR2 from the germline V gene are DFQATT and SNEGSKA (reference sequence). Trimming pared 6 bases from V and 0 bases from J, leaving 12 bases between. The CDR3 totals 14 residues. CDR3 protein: CSARASLAKNIQYF. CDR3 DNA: TGCAGTGCGCGGGCGAGTTTAGCCAAAAACATTCAGTACTTC.

The CDR3 loop reads CSARAPERTGRPQHF. As DNA, the CDR3 is TGCAGTGCTAGAGCCCCCGAGAGGACAGGGAGGCCCCAGCATTTT. The V call is TRBV20-1, the J call TRBJ1-5, with 8 bases matching TRBD1. The CDR3 consists of 15 residues. Germline V lookup: CDR1 DFQATT, CDR2 SNEGSKA (reference sequence). V was clipped by 1 base and J by 9 bases; unmatched bases: 11.

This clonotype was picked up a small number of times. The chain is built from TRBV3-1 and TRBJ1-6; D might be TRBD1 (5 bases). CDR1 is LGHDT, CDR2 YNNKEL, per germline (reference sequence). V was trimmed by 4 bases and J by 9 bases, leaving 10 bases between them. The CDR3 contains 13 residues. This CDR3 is CASSPDRLSPLHF. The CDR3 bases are TGTGCCAGCAGCCCTGACAGACTTTCACCCCTCCACTTT.

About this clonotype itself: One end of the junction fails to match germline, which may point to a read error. The chain's CDR3 is CASSLAGSNTDAQYF. The DNA of the CDR3 is TGCGCCAGCAGCTTGGCCGGCTCAAACACAGATGCGCAGTATTTT. This sequence joins TRBV5-1 and TRBJ2-3, with D unclear. Germline CDR1 SGHRS, CDR2 YFSETQ. The CDR3 length is 15 residues.